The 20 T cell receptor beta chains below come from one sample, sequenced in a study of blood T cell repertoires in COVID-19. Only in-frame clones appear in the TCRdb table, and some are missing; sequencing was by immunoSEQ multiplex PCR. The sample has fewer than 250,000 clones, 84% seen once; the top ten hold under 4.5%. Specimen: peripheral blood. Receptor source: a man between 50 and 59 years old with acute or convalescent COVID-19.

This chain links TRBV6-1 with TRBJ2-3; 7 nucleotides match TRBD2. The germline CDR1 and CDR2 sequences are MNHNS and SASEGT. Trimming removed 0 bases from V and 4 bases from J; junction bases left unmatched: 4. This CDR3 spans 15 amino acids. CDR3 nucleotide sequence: TGTGCCAGCAGTGAAGCGCAGGGAGGGCCAGATACGCAGTATTTT. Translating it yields CASSEAQGGPDTQYF.

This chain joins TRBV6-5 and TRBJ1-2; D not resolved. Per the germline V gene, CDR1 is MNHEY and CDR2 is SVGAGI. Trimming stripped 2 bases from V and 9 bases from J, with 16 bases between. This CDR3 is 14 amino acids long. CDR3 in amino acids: CASSYGRGSLSYTF. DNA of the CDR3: TGTGCCAGCAGTTACGGGCGGGGAAGTCTGAGCTACACCTTC.

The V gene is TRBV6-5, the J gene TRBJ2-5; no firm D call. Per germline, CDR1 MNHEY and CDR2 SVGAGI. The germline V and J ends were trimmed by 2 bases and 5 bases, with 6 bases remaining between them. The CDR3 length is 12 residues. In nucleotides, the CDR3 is TGTGCCAGCAGTTACCTTCGGGAGACCCAGTACTTC. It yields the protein CASSYLRETQYF.

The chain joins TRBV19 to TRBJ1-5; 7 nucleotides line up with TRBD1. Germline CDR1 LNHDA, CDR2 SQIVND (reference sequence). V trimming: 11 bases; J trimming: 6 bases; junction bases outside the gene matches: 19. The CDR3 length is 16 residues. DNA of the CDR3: TGTGCCGGACCCAGGACAGCCAAGGGGGCAAGTCAGCCCCAGCATTTT. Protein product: CAGPRTAKGASQPQHF. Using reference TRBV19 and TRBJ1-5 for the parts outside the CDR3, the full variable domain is DGGITQSPKYLFRKEGQNVTLSCEQNLNHDAMYWYRQDPGQGLRLIYYSQIVNDFQKGDIAEGYSVSREKKESFPLTVTSAQKNPTAFYLCAGPRTAKGASQPQHFGDGTRLSIL.

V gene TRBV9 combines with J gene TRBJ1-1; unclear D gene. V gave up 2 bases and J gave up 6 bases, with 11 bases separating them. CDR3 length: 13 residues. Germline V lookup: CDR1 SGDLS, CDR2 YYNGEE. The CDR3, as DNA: TGTGCCAGCAGCGTTGATGAGGCCGCTGAAGCTTTCTTT. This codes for CASSVDEAAEAFF.

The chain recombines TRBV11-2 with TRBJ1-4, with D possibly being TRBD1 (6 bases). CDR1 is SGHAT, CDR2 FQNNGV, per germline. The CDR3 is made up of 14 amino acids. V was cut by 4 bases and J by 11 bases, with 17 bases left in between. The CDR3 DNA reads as TGTGCCAGCAGCTCTGGGGGCGACCGACCGAAACTGTTTTTT. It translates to CASSSGGDRPKLFF.

CDR3 loop: CASSLSNVNTGELFF. In DNA form, the CDR3 reads TGTGCCAGCAGTTTATCCAATGTGAACACCGGGGAGCTGTTTTTT. The chain combines TRBV27 with TRBJ2-2; D is unresolved. Germline lookup yields CDR1 MNHEY and CDR2 SMNVEV (reference sequence). V was clipped by 0 bases and J by 1 base, with 6 bases between them. This CDR3 spans 15 amino acids.

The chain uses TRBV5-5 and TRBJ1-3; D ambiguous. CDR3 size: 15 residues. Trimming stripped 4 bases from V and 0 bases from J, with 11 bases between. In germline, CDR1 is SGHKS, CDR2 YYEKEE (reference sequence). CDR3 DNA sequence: TGTGCCAGCAGCCTGGACTCTGGCTCTGGAAACACCATATATTTT. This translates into CASSLDSGSGNTIYF.

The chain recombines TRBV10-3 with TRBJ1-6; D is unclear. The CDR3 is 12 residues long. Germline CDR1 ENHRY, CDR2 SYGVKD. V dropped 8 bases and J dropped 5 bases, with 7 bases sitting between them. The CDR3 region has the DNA TGTGCCATCGGGCAGGATAATTCACCCCTCCACTTT. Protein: CAIGQDNSPLHF.

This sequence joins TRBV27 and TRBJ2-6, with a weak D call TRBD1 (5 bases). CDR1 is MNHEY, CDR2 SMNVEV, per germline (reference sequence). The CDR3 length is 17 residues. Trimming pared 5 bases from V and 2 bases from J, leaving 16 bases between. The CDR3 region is CASSPKQLGAGANVLTF. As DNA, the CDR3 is TGTGCCAGCAGTCCCAAGCAATTAGGGGCTGGGGCCAACGTCCTGACTTTC.

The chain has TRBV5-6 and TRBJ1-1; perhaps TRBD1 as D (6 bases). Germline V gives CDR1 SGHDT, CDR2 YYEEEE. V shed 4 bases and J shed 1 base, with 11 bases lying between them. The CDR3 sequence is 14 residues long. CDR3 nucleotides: TGTGCCAGCAGCCCCGACAGGACGAACACTGAAGCTTTCTTT. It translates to CASSPDRTNTEAFF. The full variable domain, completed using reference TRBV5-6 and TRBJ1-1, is DAGVTQSPTHLIKTRGQQVTLRCSPKSGHDTVSWYQQALGQGPQFIFQYYEEEERQRGNFPDRFSGHQFPNYSSELNVNALLLGDSALYLCASSPDRTNTEAFFGQGTRLTVV.

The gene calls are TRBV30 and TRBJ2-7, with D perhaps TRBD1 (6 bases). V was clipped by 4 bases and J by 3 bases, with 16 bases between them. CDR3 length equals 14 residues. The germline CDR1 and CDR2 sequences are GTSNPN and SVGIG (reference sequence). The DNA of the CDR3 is TGTGCCTGGAAGCTCGGGACAATTAGCTACGAGCAGTACTTC. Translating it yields CAWKLGTISYEQYF.

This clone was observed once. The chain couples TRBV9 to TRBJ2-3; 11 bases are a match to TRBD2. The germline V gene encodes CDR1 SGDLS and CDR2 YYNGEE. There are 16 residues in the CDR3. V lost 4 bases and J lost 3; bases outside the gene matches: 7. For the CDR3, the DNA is TGTGCCAGCAGCCCCTATAGCGGGAGGGTTACAGATACGCAGTATTTT. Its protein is CASSPYSGRVTDTQYF.

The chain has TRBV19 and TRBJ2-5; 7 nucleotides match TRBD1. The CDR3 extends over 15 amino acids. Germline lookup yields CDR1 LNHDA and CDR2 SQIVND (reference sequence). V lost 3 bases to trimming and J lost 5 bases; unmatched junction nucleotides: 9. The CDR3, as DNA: TGTGCCAGTAGTATCCCCGAGGACAGGATGGAGACCCAGTACTTC. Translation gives CASSIPEDRMETQYF.

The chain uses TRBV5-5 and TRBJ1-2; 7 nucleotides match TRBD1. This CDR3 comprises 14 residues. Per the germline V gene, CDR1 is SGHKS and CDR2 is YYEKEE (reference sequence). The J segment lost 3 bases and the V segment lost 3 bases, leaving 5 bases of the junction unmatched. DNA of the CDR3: TGTGCCAGCAGCTCCCGGGACAGAGACTATGGCTACACCTTC. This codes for CASSSRDRDYGYTF. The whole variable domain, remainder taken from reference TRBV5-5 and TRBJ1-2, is DAGVTQSPTHLIKTRGQQVTLRCSPISGHKSVSWYQQVLGQGPQFIFQYYEKEERGRGNFPDRFSARQFPNYSSELNVNALLLGDSALYLCASSSRDRDYGYTFGSGTRLTVV.

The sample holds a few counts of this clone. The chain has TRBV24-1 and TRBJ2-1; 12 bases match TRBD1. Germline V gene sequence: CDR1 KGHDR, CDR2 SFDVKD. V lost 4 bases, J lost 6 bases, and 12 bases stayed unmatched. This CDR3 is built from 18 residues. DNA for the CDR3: TGTGCCACCAGTGAGGGGACAGGGGGCGAATTCGGTTTCAATGAGCAGTTCTTC. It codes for CATSEGTGGEFGFNEQFF.

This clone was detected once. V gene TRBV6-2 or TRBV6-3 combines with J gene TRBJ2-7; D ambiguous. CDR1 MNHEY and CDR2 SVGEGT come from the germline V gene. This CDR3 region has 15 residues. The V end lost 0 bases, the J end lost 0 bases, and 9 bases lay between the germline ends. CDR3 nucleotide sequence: TGTGCCAGCAGTTACTCGATGTCTAACTCCTACGAGCAGTACTTC. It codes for CASSYSMSNSYEQYF.

CDR3 DNA: TGTGCCAGCTCAAGGGGTGAGGACACTGAAGCTTTCTTT. Its protein product is CASSRGEDTEAFF. This rearrangement joins TRBV18 to TRBJ1-1; a weak D match, TRBD1 (5 bases). Per the germline V gene, CDR1 is KGHSH and CDR2 is LQKENI. The CDR3 length is 13 residues. V was trimmed by 5 bases and J by 3 bases, leaving 10 bases between them.

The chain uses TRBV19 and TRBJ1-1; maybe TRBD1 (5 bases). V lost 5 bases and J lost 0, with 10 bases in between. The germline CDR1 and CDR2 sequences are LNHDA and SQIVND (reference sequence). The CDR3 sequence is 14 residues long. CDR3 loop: CASSWGGMNTEAFF. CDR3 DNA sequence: TGTGCCAGTAGTTGGGGGGGAATGAACACTGAAGCTTTCTTT.

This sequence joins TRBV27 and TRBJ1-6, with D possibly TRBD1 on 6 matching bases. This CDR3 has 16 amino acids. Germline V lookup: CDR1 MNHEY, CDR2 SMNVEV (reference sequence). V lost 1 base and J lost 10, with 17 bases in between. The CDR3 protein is CASSLWWQGNGSPLHF. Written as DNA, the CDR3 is TGTGCCAGCAGTTTATGGTGGCAGGGGAACGGCTCACCCCTCCACTTT.